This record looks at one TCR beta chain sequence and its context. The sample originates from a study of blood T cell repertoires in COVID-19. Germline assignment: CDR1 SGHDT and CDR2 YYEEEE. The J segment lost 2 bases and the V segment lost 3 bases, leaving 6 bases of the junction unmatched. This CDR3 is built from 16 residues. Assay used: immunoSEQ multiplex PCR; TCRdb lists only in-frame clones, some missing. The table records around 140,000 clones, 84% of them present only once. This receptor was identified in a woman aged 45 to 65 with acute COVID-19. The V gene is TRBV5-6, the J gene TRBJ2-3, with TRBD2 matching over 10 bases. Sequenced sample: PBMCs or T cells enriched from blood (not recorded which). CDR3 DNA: TGTGCCAGCAGCTCTCGGACTAGCGGACCCACAGATACGCAGTATTTT. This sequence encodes CASSSRTSGPTDTQYF. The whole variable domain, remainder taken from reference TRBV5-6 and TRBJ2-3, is DAGVTQSPTHLIKTRGQQVTLRCSPKSGHDTVSWYQQALGQGPQFIFQYYEEEERQRGNFPDRFSGHQFPNYSSELNVNALLLGDSALYLCASSSRTSGPTDTQYFGPGTRLTVL.